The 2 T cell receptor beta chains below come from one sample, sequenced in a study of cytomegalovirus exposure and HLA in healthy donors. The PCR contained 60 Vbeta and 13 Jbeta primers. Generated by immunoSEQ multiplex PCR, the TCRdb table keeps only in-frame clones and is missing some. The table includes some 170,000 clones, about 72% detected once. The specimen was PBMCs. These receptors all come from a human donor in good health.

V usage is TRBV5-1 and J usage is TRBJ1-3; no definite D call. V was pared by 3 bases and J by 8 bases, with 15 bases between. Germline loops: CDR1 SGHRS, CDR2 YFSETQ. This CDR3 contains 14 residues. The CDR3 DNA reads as TGCGCCAGCAGCTCGGAGGTCACGCCGGACACCATATATTTT. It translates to CASSSEVTPDTIYF.

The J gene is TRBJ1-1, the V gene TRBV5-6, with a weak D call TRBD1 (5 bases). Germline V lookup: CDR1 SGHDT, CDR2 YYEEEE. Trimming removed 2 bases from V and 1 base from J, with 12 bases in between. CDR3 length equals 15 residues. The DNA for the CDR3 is TGTGCCAGCAGCTTACCGGGACTTAAGAACACTGAAGCTTTCTTT. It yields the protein CASSLPGLKNTEAFF.